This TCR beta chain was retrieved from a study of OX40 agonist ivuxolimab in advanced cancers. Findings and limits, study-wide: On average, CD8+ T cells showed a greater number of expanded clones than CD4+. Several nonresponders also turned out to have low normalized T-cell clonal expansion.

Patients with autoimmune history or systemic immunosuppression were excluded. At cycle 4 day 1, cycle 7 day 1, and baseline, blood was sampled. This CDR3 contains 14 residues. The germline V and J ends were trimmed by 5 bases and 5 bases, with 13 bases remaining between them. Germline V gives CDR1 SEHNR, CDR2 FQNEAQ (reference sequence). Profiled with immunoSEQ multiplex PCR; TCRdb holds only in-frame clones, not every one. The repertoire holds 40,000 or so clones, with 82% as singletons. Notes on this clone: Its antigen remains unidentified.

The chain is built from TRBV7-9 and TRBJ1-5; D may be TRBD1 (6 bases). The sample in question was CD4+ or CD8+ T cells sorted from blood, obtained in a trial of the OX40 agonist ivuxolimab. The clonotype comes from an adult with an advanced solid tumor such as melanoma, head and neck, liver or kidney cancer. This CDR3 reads CASSPYGGDQPQHF. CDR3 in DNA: TGTGCCAGCAGCCCCTATGGGGGCGATCAGCCCCAGCATTTT.